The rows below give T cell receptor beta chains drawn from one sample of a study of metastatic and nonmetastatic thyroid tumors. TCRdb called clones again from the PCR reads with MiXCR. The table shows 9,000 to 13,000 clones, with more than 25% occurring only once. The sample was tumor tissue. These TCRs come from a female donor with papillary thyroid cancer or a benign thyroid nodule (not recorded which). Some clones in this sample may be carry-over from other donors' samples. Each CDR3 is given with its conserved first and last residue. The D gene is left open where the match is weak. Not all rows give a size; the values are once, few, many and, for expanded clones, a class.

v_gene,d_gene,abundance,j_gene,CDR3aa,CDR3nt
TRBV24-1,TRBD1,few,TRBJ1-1,CATSGDREDTEAFF,TGTGCCACCAGTGGGGACAGGGAAGACACTGAAGCTTTCTTT
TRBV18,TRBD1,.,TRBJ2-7,CASSGSGTGGYEQYF,TGTGCCAGCTCAGGTTCCGGGACAGGGGGATACGAGCAGTACTTC
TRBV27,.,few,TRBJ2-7,CASSLWAGTYEQYF,TGTGCCAGCAGTTTATGGGCGGGGACCTACGAGCAGTACTTC
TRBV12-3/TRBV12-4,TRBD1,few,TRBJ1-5,CASRVDRGNQPQHF,TGTGCCAGCAGAGTCGACAGGGGTAATCAGCCCCAGCATTTT
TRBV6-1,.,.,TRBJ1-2,CASSGGPYGYTF,TGTGCCAGCAGTGGGGGTCCCTATGGCTACACCTTC
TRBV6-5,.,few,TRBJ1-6,CASSYSWDSPLHF,TGTGCCAGCAGTTACTCATGGGATTCACCCCTCCACTTT
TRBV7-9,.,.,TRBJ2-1,CASSRFAGPDEQFF,TGTGCCAGCAGCCGCTTTGCAGGTCCCGATGAGCAGTTCTTC
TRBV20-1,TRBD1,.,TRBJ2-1,CSAREDREQFF,TGCAGTGCTAGAGAGGACAGGGAGCAGTTCTTC
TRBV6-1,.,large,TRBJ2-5,CASNPTKGGRETQYF,TGTGCCAGCAACCCCACCAAAGGGGGGAGAGAGACCCAGTACTTC
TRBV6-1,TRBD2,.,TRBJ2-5,CASSEGRGRGWETQYF,TGTGCCAGCAGTGAAGGTAGAGGGAGGGGATGGGAGACCCAGTACTTC
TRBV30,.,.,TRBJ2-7,CAWDRSYEQYF,TGTGCCTGGGACCGCTCCTACGAGCAGTACTTC
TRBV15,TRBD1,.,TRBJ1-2,CATSRDWTGVDGYTF,TGTGCCACCAGCAGAGATTGGACAGGGGTGGATGGCTACACCTTC
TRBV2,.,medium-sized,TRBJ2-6,CASSLRANVLTF,TGTGCCAGCAGCCTAAGAGCCAACGTCCTGACTTTC
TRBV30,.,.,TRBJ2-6,CAWKGEGISGANVLTF,TGTGCCTGGAAGGGGGAGGGAATCTCTGGGGCCAACGTCCTGACTTTC
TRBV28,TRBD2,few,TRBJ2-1,CASSPSELAGDNEQFF,TGTGCCAGCAGTCCCTCGGAGCTAGCGGGAGACAATGAGCAGTTCTTC
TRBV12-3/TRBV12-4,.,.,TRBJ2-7,CASSAGLREQYF,TGTGCCAGCAGTGCAGGGTTACGGGAGCAGTACTTC
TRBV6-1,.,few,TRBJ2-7,CASSEWGDTRDEQYF,TGTGCCAGCAGTGAATGGGGGGACACCCGGGACGAGCAGTACTTC
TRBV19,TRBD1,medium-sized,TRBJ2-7,CASSSGTGAYEQYF,TGTGCCAGTAGCTCCGGGACAGGGGCCTACGAGCAGTACTTC
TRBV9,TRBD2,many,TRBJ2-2,CASSVLADYTGELFF,TGTGCCAGCAGCGTACTAGCGGACTACACCGGGGAGCTGTTTTTT
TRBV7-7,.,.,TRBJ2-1,CASSRRQRTDNEQFF,TGTGCTAGCAGTCGCCGACAGAGAACTGACAATGAGCAGTTCTTC
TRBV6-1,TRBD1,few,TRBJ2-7,CASRPPGQGSEQYF,TGTGCTAGCAGGCCTCCGGGACAGGGAAGCGAGCAGTACTTC
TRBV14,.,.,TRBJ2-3,CASSPPPPADTQYF,TGTGCCAGCAGCCCCCCCCCCCCGGCAGATACGCAGTATTTT
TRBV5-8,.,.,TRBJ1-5,CASSVDSNQPQHF,TGTGCCAGCAGCGTTGATAGCAATCAGCCCCAGCATTTT
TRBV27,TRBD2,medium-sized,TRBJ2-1,CASSLGLAGGLSSYNEQFF,TGTGCCAGCAGTTTGGGACTAGCGGGAGGGTTGAGCTCCTACAATGAGCAGTTCTTC
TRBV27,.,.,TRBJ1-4,CVSSPRKFATNEKLFF,TGTGTCAGTAGTCCGAGAAAGTTTGCAACTAATGAAAAACTGTTTTTT
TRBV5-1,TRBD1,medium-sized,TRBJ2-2,CASSPAGTGRTGELFF,TGCGCCAGCAGCCCCGCCGGGACAGGGCGGACCGGGGAGCTGTTTTTT
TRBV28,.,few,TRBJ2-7,CASRARGRENAEQYF,TGTGCCAGCAGGGCCAGGGGCAGGGAGAATGCGGAGCAGTACTTC
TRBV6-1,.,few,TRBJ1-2,CASSEAGDGYTF,TGTGCCAGCAGTGAAGCGGGGGATGGCTACACCTTC
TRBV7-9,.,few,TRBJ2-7,CASSPSKGKQYF,TGTGCCAGCAGCCCCTCGAAGGGTAAGCAGTACTTC
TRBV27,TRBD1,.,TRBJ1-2,CASRELTGQGYTF,TGTGCCAGCAGAGAATTGACAGGGCAAGGCTACACCTTC
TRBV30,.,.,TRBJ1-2,CAWHPRTFDYTF,TGTGCCTGGCACCCACGGACATTTGACTACACCTTC